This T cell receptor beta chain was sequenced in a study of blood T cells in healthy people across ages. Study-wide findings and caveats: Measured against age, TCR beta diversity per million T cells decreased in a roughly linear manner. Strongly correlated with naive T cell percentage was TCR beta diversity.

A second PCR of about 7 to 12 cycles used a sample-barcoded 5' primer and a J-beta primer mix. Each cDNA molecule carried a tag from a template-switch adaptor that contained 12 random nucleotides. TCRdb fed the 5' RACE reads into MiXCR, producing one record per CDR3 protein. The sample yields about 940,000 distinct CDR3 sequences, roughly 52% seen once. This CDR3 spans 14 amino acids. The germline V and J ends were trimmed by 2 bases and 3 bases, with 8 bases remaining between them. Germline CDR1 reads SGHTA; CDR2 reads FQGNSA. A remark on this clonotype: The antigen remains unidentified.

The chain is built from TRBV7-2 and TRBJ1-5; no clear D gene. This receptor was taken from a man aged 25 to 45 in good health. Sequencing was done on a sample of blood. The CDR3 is CASSLTVPNQPQHF. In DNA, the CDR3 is TGTGCCAGCAGCTTAACAGTACCCAATCAGCCCCAGCATTTT.